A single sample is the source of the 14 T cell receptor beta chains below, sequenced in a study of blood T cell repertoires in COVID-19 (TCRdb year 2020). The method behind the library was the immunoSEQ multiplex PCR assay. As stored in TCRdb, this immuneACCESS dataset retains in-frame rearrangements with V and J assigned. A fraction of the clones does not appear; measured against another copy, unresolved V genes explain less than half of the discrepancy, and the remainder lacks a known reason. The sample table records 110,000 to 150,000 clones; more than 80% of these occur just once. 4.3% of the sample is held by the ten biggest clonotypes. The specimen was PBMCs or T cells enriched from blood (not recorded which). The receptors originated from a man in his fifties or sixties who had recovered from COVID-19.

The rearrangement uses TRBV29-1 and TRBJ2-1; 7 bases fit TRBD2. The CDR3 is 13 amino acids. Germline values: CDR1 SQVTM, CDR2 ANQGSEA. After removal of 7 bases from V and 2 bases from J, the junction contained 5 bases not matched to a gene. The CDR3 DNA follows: TGCAGCGGCTCTAGCGGTACCTACAATGAGCAGTTCTTC. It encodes CSGSSGTYNEQFF.

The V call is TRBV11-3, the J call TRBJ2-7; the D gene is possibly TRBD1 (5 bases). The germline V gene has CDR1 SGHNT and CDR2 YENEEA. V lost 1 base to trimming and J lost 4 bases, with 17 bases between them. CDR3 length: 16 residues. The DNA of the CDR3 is TGTGCCAGCAGCTTAGGTTTAAGCTGGGGCGCGTACGAGCAGTACTTC. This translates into CASSLGLSWGAYEQYF.

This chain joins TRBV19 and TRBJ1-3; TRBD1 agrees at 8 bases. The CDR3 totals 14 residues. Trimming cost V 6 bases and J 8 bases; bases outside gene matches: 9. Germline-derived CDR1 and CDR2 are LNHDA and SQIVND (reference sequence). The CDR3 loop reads CASRPGTGGDTIYF. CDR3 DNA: TGTGCCAGTAGGCCCGGGACAGGAGGAGACACCATATATTTT.

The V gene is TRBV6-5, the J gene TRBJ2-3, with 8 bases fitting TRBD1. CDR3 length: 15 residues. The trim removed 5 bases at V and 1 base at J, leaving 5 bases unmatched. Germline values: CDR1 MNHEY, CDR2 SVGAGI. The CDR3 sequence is CASSRVGQGTDTQYF. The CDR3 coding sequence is TGTGCCAGCAGTCGCGTGGGACAGGGCACAGATACGCAGTATTTT.

The CDR3 sequence: CASSVNLDRADTGELFF. Here the CDR3 DNA reads TGTGCCAGCAGCGTGAACCTAGACAGGGCGGACACCGGGGAGCTGTTTTTT. The chain has TRBV9 and TRBJ2-2; 7 bases are shared with TRBD1. The CDR3 is made up of 17 amino acids. In germline, CDR1 is SGDLS, CDR2 YYNGEE. The V segment lost 2 bases and the J segment 3 bases; nucleotides outside the gene matches: 10.

CDR3 region: CASIGGPGSPLHF. Written as DNA, the CDR3 is TGTGCCAGCATCGGGGGACCTGGCTCACCCCTCCACTTT. The chain combines TRBV28 with TRBJ1-6; weak D call: TRBD1 (5 bases). Between the trimmed V and J ends, which lost 7 bases and 10 bases, there was a span of 14 bases. Per the germline V gene, CDR1 is MDHEN and CDR2 is SYDVKM. CDR3 length: 13 amino acids.

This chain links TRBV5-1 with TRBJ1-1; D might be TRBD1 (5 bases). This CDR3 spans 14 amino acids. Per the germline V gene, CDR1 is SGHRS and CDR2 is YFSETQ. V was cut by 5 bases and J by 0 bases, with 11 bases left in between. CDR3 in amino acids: CASRPDRMNTEAFF. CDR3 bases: TGCGCCAGCAGACCCGACAGAATGAACACTGAAGCTTTCTTT.

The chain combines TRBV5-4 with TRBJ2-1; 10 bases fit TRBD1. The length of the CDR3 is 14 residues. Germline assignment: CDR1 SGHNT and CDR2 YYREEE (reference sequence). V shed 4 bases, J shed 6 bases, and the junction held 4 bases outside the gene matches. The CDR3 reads CASSTRTGGNEQFF. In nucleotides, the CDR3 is TGTGCCAGCAGCACCAGGACAGGGGGCAATGAGCAGTTCTTC.

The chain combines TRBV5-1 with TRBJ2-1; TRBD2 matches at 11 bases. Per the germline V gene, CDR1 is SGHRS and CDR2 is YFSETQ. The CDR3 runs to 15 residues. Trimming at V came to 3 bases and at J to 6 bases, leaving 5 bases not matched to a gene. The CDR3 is CASSSTGTSGNEQFF. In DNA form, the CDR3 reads TGCGCCAGCAGCTCAACCGGGACTAGCGGCAATGAGCAGTTCTTC.

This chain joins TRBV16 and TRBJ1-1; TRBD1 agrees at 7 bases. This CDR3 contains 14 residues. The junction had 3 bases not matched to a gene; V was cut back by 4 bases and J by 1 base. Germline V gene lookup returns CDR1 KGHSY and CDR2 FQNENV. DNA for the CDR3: TGTGCCAGCAGCCTAAGGGGGCGGAACACTGAAGCTTTCTTT. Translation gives CASSLRGRNTEAFF.

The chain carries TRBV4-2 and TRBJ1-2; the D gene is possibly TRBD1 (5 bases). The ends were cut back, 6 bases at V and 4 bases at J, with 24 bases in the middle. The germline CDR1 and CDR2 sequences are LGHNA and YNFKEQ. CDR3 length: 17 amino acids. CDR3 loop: CASRDRDSKGLTYGYTF. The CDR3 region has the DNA TGTGCCAGCAGGGACCGGGACTCAAAAGGCCTAACCTATGGCTACACCTTC.

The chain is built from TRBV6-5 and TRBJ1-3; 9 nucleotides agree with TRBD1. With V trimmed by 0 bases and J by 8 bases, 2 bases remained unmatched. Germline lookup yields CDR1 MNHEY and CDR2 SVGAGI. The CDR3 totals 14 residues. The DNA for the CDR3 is TGTGCCAGCAGTTACTCGGGACAGGGCGACACCATATATTTT. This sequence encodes CASSYSGQGDTIYF.

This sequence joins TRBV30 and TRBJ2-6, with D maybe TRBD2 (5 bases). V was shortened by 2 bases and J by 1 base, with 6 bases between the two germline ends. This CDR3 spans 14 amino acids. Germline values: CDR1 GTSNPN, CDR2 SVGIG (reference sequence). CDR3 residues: CAWSPGSGANVLTF. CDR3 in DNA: TGTGCCTGGAGTCCGGGGTCTGGGGCCAACGTCCTGACTTTC.

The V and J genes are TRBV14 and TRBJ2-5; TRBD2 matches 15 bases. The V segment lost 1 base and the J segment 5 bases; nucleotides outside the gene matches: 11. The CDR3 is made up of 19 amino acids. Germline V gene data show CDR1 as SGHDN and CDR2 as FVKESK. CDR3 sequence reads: CASSQAPWTSGRARETQYF. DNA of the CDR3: TGTGCCAGCAGCCAAGCCCCGTGGACTAGCGGGAGGGCCCGTGAGACCCAGTACTTC.